This TCR beta chain was observed in a study of T cell clones after liver transplantation. Study at large: TCRbeta sequencing after a pre-transplant mixed lymphocyte reaction identified graft-donor-reactive clones, later tracked in post-transplant blood. Three of eight recipients were HCV-positive; others had non-autoimmune, non-viral indications. Study-wide points: Rather than being deleted, graft donor-reactive T cells may have moved into the graft. Post-transplant, graft-donor-reactive CD4 TCRbeta sequences in blood dropped significantly in 5 of 8 subjects.

Clones were sequenced by immunoSEQ multiplex PCR, and TCRdb holds only the in-frame ones, with some missing. The repertoire includes nearly 55,000 clones, approximately 84% of them detected once, and around 8.7% sits in the top ten. Concerning this clone itself: Its antigen is unknown.

The CDR3 is 17 residues long. CDR1 and CDR2 from the germline V gene are LNHNV and YYDKDF (reference sequence). The V gene end was trimmed by 3 bases and the J gene end by 6 bases; junction bases not matched to a gene: 17. V gene TRBV15 combines with J gene TRBJ2-7; 7 nucleotides agree with TRBD1. The sample consisted of CD4+ T cells from blood, taken before liver transplant. This clonotype originated in a human donor who received a liver transplant. CDR3 protein: CATSSETLDRRFVEQYF. CDR3 coding DNA: TGTGCCACCAGCAGTGAAACTCTGGACAGGAGATTCGTCGAGCAGTACTTC.